The T cell receptor beta chain under discussion was sequenced for a study of neurological immune-mediated disorders. Template-switch 5'RACE cDNA synthesis added a 10-nucleotide unique molecular identifier. One entry per CDR3 protein, called by TCRdb with MiXCR from the 5' RACE reads. The table shows roughly 48,000 distinct CDR3 sequences, with 13% occurring only once. Time point described: longitudinal time-point 2. This clonotype was found many times. The CDR3 consists of 15 residues. Germline V lookup: CDR1 SGHRS, CDR2 YFSETQ. V was clipped by 4 bases and J by 7 bases; unmatched bases: 8. What was sequenced was PBMCs. The V and J genes are TRBV5-1 and TRBJ2-2; 9 nucleotides match TRBD2. The receptor was isolated from a male donor with HTLV-1-associated myelopathy (HAM/TSP). CDR3 sequence reads: CASSLSLAGSGELFF. The CDR3 nucleotides are TGCGCCAGCAGCCTCAGTCTAGCGGGGAGCGGGGAGCTGTTTTTT.